The source of this T cell receptor (beta chain) is a study of blood T cell repertoires in COVID-19. Study context: Sites in the United States, Italy and Spain provided acute and convalescent COVID-19 samples. Sources were T cells, B-cell-depleted T cells, or PBMCs; the material itself was cDNA or gDNA.

Study processing details: Amplifying reference gene primers gave estimates of nucleated cell counts. Produced via immunoSEQ multiplex PCR; TCRdb's table is partial and in-frame only. That table is the source of V, J and clone size, and D and trimming were worked out from the DNA. The sample has about 34,000 clones, over 75% seen once. The CDR3 totals 14 residues. Germline V CDR1 and CDR2: SGHTA, FQGNSA. Losses at the gene ends were 3 bases for V and 6 bases for J; bases not matched to a gene: 4. The receptor was derived from a man in his fifties or sixties with active COVID-19. V is TRBV7-2 and J is TRBJ1-4; TRBD1 matches at 7 bases. The sample consisted of peripheral blood. CDR3 DNA: TGTGCCAGCAGCTTCCGACAGGGACATGAAAAACTGTTTTTT. Translation: CASSFRQGHEKLFF.